This T cell receptor beta chain was recovered during a study of T cells in Graves' hyperthyroidism and ophthalmopathy. Study-wide results and caveats: Among thyroid clonotypes expanded above 0.001, most also appeared in blood.

TCR beta CDR3 regions were amplified from RNA. First-round RT-PCR of the TCR CDR3 relied on the HTBI primer set. TCRdb redid the calling of the multiplex PCR reads with MiXCR, one entry per CDR3 protein. The sample lists almost 600,000 distinct CDR3 sequences, approximately 14% occurring once. Clinicians diagnosed patients from clinical symptoms, serum thyroxine and TRAb, thyroid ultrasound and orbital computed tomography. The CDR3 contains 14 residues. The germline V gene encodes CDR1 MNHEY and CDR2 SMNVEV (reference sequence). This clonotype was seen ten or more times. Its specificity is not known. At one end the junction does not follow the germline gene, possibly because of a read error.

The V gene is TRBV27, the J gene TRBJ2-7; 7 bases match TRBD1. The sample consisted of blood. The sequence was collected from a woman aged 30 to 39 with Graves' hyperthyroidism that later progressed to Graves' ophthalmopathy. CDR3 DNA: TGTGCCAGCAGTTTGGGCAGGGGGTCCTTCGAGCAGTACTTC. It specifies CASSLGRGSFEQYF.